This passage covers 2 T cell receptor beta chains from one sample sequenced in a study of CD8+ T cells in alopecia areata. RNA extraction and reverse transcription yielded cDNA as sequencing template. The table came from immunoSEQ multiplex PCR; TCRdb's copy has only in-frame clones and leaves some out. The table lists 65,000 to 70,000 clones, approximately 58% of them singletons. The source material was CD8+ T cells sorted from blood, sampled at week 0. These receptor sequences come from a human donor with alopecia areata.

The chain employs TRBV6-5 and TRBJ1-2; 7 positions agree with TRBD1. Germline assignment: CDR1 MNHEY and CDR2 SVGAGI. The CDR3 has 16 residues. V lost 0 bases, J lost 7 bases, and 11 bases stayed unmatched. DNA for the CDR3: TGTGCCAGCAGTTACTCGTTGGTGCAGGGGGAAGGTGGCTACACCTTC. As protein: CASSYSLVQGEGGYTF.

V is TRBV7-9 and J is TRBJ2-5; 8 bases align to TRBD1. Germline lookup yields CDR1 SEHNR and CDR2 FQNEAQ (reference sequence). V dropped 3 bases and J dropped 4; count of bases not matched to a gene: 13. CDR3 length equals 17 residues. Here the CDR3 DNA reads TGTGCCAGCAGCTTTAAACGGGGACAGGTCGAAACAGAGACCCAGTACTTC. Amino acids: CASSFKRGQVETETQYF.